This TCR beta chain was identified in a study of blood T cell repertoires in COVID-19. Study overall: The United States, Italy and Spain supplied acute and convalescent COVID-19 samples. From T cells, B-cell-depleted T cells, or PBMCs came the material, which was cDNA or gDNA.

In the original analysis: Nucleated cell number was recorded as an estimate derived from reference gene primer amplification. The method was immunoSEQ multiplex PCR; TCRdb's version includes in-frame clones alone and lacks a portion of them. V, J and clone size are taken as reported in that table, and D and trimming were inferred from the DNA itself. The table has approximately 330,000 clones, around nine tenths seen once. This clonotype originated in a woman aged 50 to 60 with active or convalescent COVID-19. Sequencing was done on a sample of peripheral blood.

The CDR3 reads CASSLAQGVKPTTEAFF. The CDR3 DNA is TGTGCCAGCAGCTTAGCGCAAGGCGTCAAACCGACGACAGAAGCTTTCTTT. The chain joins TRBV11-1 to TRBJ1-1; no clear D gene. This CDR3 has 17 residues. V was clipped by 0 bases and J by 8 bases, with 22 bases between them. Looked up from germline, CDR1 is SGHAT and CDR2 is FQDESV (reference sequence).